This T cell receptor beta chain was identified during a study of T cells in Graves' hyperthyroidism and ophthalmopathy. Study results and limitations: Through a model of 13 V-J features, ophthalmopathy was separated from stable hyperthyroidism.

Using RNA transcripts as the source, TCR beta CDR3 regions were amplified. The study used the HTBI primer set for a first-round RT-PCR of the TCR CDR3. MiXCR, applied by TCRdb to the multiplex PCR reads, yields one record per CDR3 protein. In the table there are roughly 700,000 distinct CDR3 sequences, 15% to 20% of which are singletons. This clonotype showed up many times. Its antigen remains unknown. Exclusion of patients followed from uncontrolled infection, other autoimmune disease, pregnancy or lactation. Together with thyroid ultrasound, orbital computed tomography, serum thyroxine and TRAb, clinical symptoms were used for diagnoses. The PBMCs were sourced from fresh peripheral blood (10 ml). The V and J ends lost 0 bases and 4 bases respectively, with 8 bases between them. Germline CDR1 and CDR2: KGHSH and LQKENI. This CDR3 region has 14 residues.

The chain combines TRBV18 with TRBJ2-3; D remains unclear. The sample was blood. This sequence originates from a man in his fifties or sixties with Graves' hyperthyroidism. CDR3 coding DNA: TGTGCCAGCTCACCACCGACGTCCCCAGATACGCAGTATTTT. Its translation: CASSPPTSPDTQYF.